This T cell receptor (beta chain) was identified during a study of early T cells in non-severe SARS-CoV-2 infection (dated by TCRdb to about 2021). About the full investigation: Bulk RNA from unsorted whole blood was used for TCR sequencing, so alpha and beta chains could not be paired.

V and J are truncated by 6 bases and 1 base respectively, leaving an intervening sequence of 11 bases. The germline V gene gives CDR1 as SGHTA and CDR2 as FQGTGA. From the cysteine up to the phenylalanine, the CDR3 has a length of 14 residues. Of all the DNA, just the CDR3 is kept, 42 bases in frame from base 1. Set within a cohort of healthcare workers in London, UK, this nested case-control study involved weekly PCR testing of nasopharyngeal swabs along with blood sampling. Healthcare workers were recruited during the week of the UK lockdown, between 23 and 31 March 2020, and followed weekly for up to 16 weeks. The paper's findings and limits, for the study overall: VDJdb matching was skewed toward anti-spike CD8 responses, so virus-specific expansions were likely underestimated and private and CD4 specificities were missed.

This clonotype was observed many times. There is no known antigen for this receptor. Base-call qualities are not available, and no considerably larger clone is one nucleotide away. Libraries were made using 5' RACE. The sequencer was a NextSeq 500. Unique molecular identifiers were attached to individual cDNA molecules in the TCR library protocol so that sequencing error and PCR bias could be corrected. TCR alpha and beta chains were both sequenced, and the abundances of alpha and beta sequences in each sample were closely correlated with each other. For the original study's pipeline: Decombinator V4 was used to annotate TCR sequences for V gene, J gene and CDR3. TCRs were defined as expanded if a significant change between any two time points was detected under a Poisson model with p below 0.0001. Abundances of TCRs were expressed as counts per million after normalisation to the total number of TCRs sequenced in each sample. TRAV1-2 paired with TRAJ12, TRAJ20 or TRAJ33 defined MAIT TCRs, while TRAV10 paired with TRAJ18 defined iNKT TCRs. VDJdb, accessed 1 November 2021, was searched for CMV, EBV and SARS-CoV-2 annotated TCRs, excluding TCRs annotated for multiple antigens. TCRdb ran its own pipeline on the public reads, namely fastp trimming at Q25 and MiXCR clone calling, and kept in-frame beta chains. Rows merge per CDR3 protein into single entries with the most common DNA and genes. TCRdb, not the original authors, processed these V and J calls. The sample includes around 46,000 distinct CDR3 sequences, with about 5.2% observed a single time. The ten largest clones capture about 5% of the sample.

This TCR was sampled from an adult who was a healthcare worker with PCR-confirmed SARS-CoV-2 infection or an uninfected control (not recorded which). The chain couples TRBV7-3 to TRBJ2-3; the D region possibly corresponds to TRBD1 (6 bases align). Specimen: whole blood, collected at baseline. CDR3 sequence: CASSSGVGTDTQYF. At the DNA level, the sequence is TGTGCCAGCAGTTCAGGGGTCGGCACAGATACGCAGTATTTT.